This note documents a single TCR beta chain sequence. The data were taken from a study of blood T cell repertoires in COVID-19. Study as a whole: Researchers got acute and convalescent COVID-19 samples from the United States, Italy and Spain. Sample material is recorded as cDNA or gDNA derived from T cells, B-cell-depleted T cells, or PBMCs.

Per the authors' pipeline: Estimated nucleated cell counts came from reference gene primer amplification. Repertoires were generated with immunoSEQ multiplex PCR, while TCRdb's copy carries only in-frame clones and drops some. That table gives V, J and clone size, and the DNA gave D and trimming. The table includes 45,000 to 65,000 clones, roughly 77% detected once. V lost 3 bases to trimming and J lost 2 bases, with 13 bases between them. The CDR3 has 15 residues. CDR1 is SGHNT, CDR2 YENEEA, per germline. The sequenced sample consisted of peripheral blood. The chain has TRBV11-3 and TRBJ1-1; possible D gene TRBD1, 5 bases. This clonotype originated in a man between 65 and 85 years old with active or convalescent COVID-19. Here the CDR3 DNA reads TGTGCCAGCAGCTTTATAACGGGGGGTAACACTGAAGCTTTCTTT. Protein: CASSFITGGNTEAFF.